The 32 T cell receptor beta chains below were found in one sample sequenced in a study of shared clonotypes between healthy human individuals (dated by TCRdb to 2018 to 2020). Library preparation was by the immunoSEQ multiplex PCR assay. This is the immuneACCESS table as TCRdb keeps it, with only in-frame sequences that have V and J called. A part of the clones is gone; compared with another copy, unresolved V genes explain less than half, and the rest is unexplained. Counted in this sample were around 2.5 million clones; roughly 93% of them appeared once. Approximately 0.37% of the sample rests with the top ten. Material for sequencing was naive CD4+ T cells from PBMCs. In light of the paper, this sample's cell subset or site label describes: CD45RA+ positively selected. The receptors were gathered from a young man in good health. Some clones in this sample may be carry-over from other donors' samples.

V is TRBV28 and J is TRBJ2-3; 7 bases map to TRBD1. The CDR3 is 14 amino acids. CDR1 is MDHEN and CDR2 is SYDVKM in the germline V gene. J lost 4 bases, V lost 9 bases, and 10 bases had no gene match. CDR3 in DNA: TGTGCCAGTCGTAACAGGGGAAGCCCAGATACGCAGTATTTT. Protein sequence: CASRNRGSPDTQYF.

The rearrangement uses TRBV28 and TRBJ2-3; 10 bases agree with TRBD2. Germline CDR1 and CDR2: MDHEN and SYDVKM. This CDR3 is 14 amino acids long. V gave up 7 bases and J gave up 2 bases; unmatched junction bases: 3. In DNA, the CDR3 is TGTGCCAGCAATCTAGCGGGAGACACAGATACGCAGTATTTT. It codes for CASNLAGDTDTQYF.

The V call is TRBV10-3, the J call TRBJ2-4, with 8 bases that match TRBD1. CDR3 length equals 14 residues. The J segment lost 6 bases and the V segment lost 4 bases, leaving 5 bases of the junction unmatched. In germline, CDR1 is ENHRY, CDR2 SYGVKD. CDR3 coding DNA: TGTGCCATCAGTGGGACAGGGATCGGAAACATTCAGTACTTC. It yields the protein CAISGTGIGNIQYF.

This clone was detected only once. The chain joins TRBV27 to TRBJ1-3; D call uncertain. This CDR3 comprises 16 residues. V was shortened by 5 bases and J by 0 bases, with 14 bases between the two germline ends. CDR1 and CDR2 from the germline V gene are MNHEY and SMNVEV (reference sequence). CDR3 sequence: CASSTNRLISGNTIYF. CDR3 nucleotides: TGTGCCAGCAGTACCAACCGGCTGATCTCTGGAAACACCATATATTTT.

The V call is TRBV12-5, the J call TRBJ2-1; 12 nucleotides match TRBD2. The CDR3 sequence is 18 residues long. Germline V gene lookup returns CDR1 LGHNT and CDR2 FRNRAP. Losses at the gene ends were 5 bases for V and 0 bases for J; bases not matched to a gene: 8. The CDR3 DNA reads TGTGCTAGTGGTCCGAGGACTAGCGGGACTAGCTCCTACAATGAGCAGTTCTTC. Translation gives CASGPRTSGTSSYNEQFF.

The V call is TRBV5-8, the J call TRBJ1-1, with TRBD1 matching 7 bases. Germline V CDR1 and CDR2: SGHTS, YDEGEE. There are 17 residues in the CDR3. The V segment lost 3 bases and the J segment 4 bases; nucleotides outside the gene matches: 15. This CDR3 reads CASSSYRGVWSVTEAFF. The CDR3 nucleotides read TGTGCCAGCAGCTCTTACAGGGGAGTATGGTCGGTCACTGAAGCTTTCTTT.

The rearrangement uses TRBV18 and TRBJ1-1; D not resolved. V dropped 0 bases and J dropped 8 bases, with 10 bases sitting between them. Germline V gene data show CDR1 as KGHSH and CDR2 as LQKENI. The CDR3 extends over 13 amino acids. DNA of the CDR3: TGTGCCAGCTCACCACCTTCTGCGTACGAAGCTTTCTTT. Amino acid sequence: CASSPPSAYEAFF.

This rearrangement joins TRBV4-1 to TRBJ2-7; D gene unclear. Germline V CDR1 and CDR2: MGHRA, YSYEKL. CDR3 length: 15 amino acids. V lost 4 bases, J lost 4 bases, and 17 bases lay in between. CDR3 in amino acids: CASSPLGWLGYEQYF. The CDR3 DNA reads TGCGCCAGCAGCCCCCTGGGATGGCTAGGTTACGAGCAGTACTTC.

CDR3 loop: CASSRTRLERQETQYF. CDR3 sequence (DNA): TGTGCCAGCAGCCGAACACGATTAGAAAGGCAAGAGACCCAGTACTTC. This sequence joins TRBV7-8 and TRBJ2-5; the D is unclear. Germline V gives CDR1 SGHVS, CDR2 FQNEAQ. The CDR3 is 16 amino acids. V lost 5 bases and J lost 2, with 18 bases in between.

Worth noting for this clone: This same CDR3 is encoded by further DNA sequences in the sample. This chain joins TRBV7-2 and TRBJ2-1; D uncertain. The germline V gene has CDR1 SGHTA and CDR2 FQGNSA. The CDR3 runs 12 residues. With 2 bases removed from V and 7 bases from J, the gap between germline ends came to 6 bases. The CDR3 spells CASSLIGNEQFF. DNA for the CDR3: TGTGCCAGCAGCTTAATCGGGAATGAGCAGTTCTTC.

The V call is TRBV14, the J call TRBJ2-1, with 12 nucleotides matching TRBD2. Germline assignment: CDR1 SGHDN and CDR2 FVKESK. V was pared by 5 bases and J by 2 bases, with 4 bases of the junction left unmatched. The CDR3 totals 16 residues. The CDR3, as DNA: TGTGCCAGCAGCAGACTAGCGGGAGTTCCCTACAATGAGCAGTTCTTC. This translates into CASSRLAGVPYNEQFF. Combining the CDR3 with reference TRBV14 and TRBJ2-1 gives the whole variable domain EAGVTQFPSHSVIEKGQTVTLRCDPISGHDNLYWYRRVMGKEIKFLLHFVKESKQDESGMPNNRFLAERTGGTYSTLKVQPAELEDSGVYFCASSRLAGVPYNEQFFGPGTRLTVL.

V usage is TRBV6-1 and J usage is TRBJ1-2, with D possibly TRBD1 on 5 matching bases. Germline V lookup: CDR1 MNHNS, CDR2 SASEGT. Trimming pared 4 bases from V and 5 bases from J, leaving 17 bases between. This CDR3 has 15 residues. Written as DNA, the CDR3 is TGTGCCAGCAGTGCAGTTCCAAGGGGAGTTTATGGCTACACCTTC. It translates to CASSAVPRGVYGYTF.

V gene TRBV11-3 combines with J gene TRBJ2-7; D is ambiguous. V was shortened by 5 bases and J by 0 bases, with 14 bases between the two germline ends. This CDR3 comprises 15 residues. CDR1 is SGHNT, CDR2 YENEEA, per germline. In DNA, the CDR3 is TGTGCCAGCAGCCAGGACGGTAAGAGCTCCTACGAGCAGTACTTC. Translated: CASSQDGKSSYEQYF.

In the case of this clone: In the same sample, other DNA sequences code for this CDR3. V is TRBV20-1 and J is TRBJ2-3; the D is unclear. Germline CDR1 and CDR2: DFQATT and SNEGSKA (reference sequence). Trimming removed 1 base at V and 5 bases at J, with 4 bases between. The CDR3 contains 11 residues. CDR3 in amino acids: CSARVGDTQYF. The DNA for the CDR3 is TGCAGTGCTAGAGTCGGAGATACGCAGTATTTT.

This clone was seen once. J is TRBJ2-7 and V is TRBV28; D may be TRBD2 (6 bases). The length of the CDR3 is 15 residues. Trimming removed 3 bases from V and 4 bases from J, with 16 bases in between. Germline values: CDR1 MDHEN, CDR2 SYDVKM. The CDR3 sequence is CASSLGGRSRYEQYF. The CDR3 nucleotides read TGTGCCAGCAGTTTGGGGGGTAGGAGCCGGTACGAGCAGTACTTC.

In its sample, this clone was seen once. J is TRBJ2-5 and V is TRBV6-5; no clear D. The V and J ends lost 5 bases and 0 bases respectively, with 7 bases between them. CDR1 and CDR2 (germline): MNHEY, SVGAGI. The CDR3 totals 13 residues. CDR3 amino acids: CASSEPYQETQYF. CDR3 DNA: TGTGCCAGCAGTGAACCCTACCAAGAGACCCAGTACTTC.

J is TRBJ2-7 and V is TRBV4-2; D unclear. In germline, CDR1 is LGHNA, CDR2 YNFKEQ. This CDR3 is 13 amino acids long. V lost 7 bases to trimming and J lost 0 bases, with 10 bases between them. CDR3 coding DNA: TGTGCCAGCACCGGGCATGACTCCTACGAGCAGTACTTC. Translated: CASTGHDSYEQYF.

The rearrangement uses TRBV5-1 and TRBJ2-2; 9 bases agree with TRBD2. V lost 6 bases to trimming and J lost 4 bases; unmatched junction nucleotides: 7. CDR1 SGHRS and CDR2 YFSETQ come from the germline V gene. The CDR3 sequence is 15 residues long. The CDR3 reads CASMDSGSGTGELFF. The CDR3 DNA reads TGCGCCAGCATGGATAGCGGGAGCGGCACCGGGGAGCTGTTTTTT.

The V and J genes are TRBV10-3 and TRBJ2-5; 11 bases are a match to TRBD2. This CDR3 comprises 14 residues. Trimming at V came to 8 bases and at J to 5 bases, leaving 7 bases not matched to a gene. The germline V gene has CDR1 ENHRY and CDR2 SYGVKD. In DNA, the CDR3 is TGTGCCATCGGCCTAACTAGCGGGAGTGAGACCCAGTACTTC. It is translated as CAIGLTSGSETQYF.

This sequence joins TRBV9 and TRBJ1-2; D is ambiguous. V gave up 2 bases and J gave up 0 bases, with 8 bases separating them. The CDR3 sequence is 14 residues long. Looked up from germline, CDR1 is SGDLS and CDR2 is YYNGEE. CDR3 loop: CASSVLGSNYGYTF. The CDR3 DNA reads as TGTGCCAGCAGCGTCCTGGGGTCTAACTATGGCTACACCTTC.

This clone was observed a single time. This chain joins TRBV12-5 and TRBJ2-1; 12 bases align to TRBD2. The CDR3 is 16 amino acids. CDR1 and CDR2 (germline): LGHNT, FRNRAP. V shed 6 bases, J shed 1 base, and the junction held 4 bases outside the gene matches. As DNA, the CDR3 is TGTGCTAGTGGCTGGACTAGCGGGGTATCCTACAATGAGCAGTTCTTC. Translated, it gives CASGWTSGVSYNEQFF.

The gene calls are TRBV7-2 and TRBJ2-1, with D hard to call. Germline assignment: CDR1 SGHTA and CDR2 FQGNSA. This CDR3 spans 17 amino acids. V was trimmed by 1 base and J by 5 bases, leaving 18 bases between them. The CDR3 bases are TGTGCCAGCAGCTTAGGGACCGATTACATGGCCGACAATGAGCAGTTCTTC. Translation: CASSLGTDYMADNEQFF. Full variable domain (missing parts from reference TRBV7-2 and TRBJ2-1): GAGVSQSPSNKVTEKGKDVELRCDPISGHTALYWYRQSLGQGLEFLIYFQGNSAPDKSGLPSDRFSAERTGGSVSTLTIQRTQQEDSAVYLCASSLGTDYMADNEQFFGPGTRLTVL.

The CDR3 spells CASSWKGGNEKLFF. The CDR3 nucleotides read TGTGCCAGCAGTTGGAAGGGGGGGAATGAAAAACTGTTTTTT. The chain uses TRBV27 and TRBJ1-4; tentative D call: TRBD1 (6 bases). V lost 4 bases and J lost 5, with 11 bases in between. From germline, CDR1 is MNHEY and CDR2 SMNVEV (reference sequence). The CDR3 contains 14 residues.

The V call is TRBV13, the J call TRBJ1-4; D gene uncertain. V shed 4 bases and J shed 2 bases, with 11 bases lying between them. CDR1 is PRHDT, CDR2 FYEKMQ, per germline (reference sequence). The CDR3 totals 15 residues. The CDR3 DNA reads as TGTGCCAGCAGCTCAGGACGTCTGACTAATGAAAAACTGTTTTTT. Its protein is CASSSGRLTNEKLFF.

The CDR3 bases are TGTGCCAGCAGCCTAATCAGGGGGGACTACAATGAGCAGTTCTTC. Translation gives CASSLIRGDYNEQFF. The chain employs TRBV5-4 and TRBJ2-1, with a possible D match to TRBD1 (7 bases). Germline lookup yields CDR1 SGHNT and CDR2 YYREEE (reference sequence). Trimming left V 4 bases short and J 3 bases short, with 14 bases between. The CDR3 spans 15 residues.

The chain has TRBV29-1 and TRBJ2-2; 8 bases line up with TRBD1. The CDR3 spans 15 residues. The V segment lost 5 bases and the J segment 4 bases; nucleotides outside the gene matches: 9. Germline V CDR1 and CDR2: SQVTM, ANQGSEA. The CDR3 loop reads CSVFMDREFTGELFF. In nucleotides, the CDR3 is TGCAGCGTTTTTATGGACAGGGAATTCACCGGGGAGCTGTTTTTT.

The rearrangement uses TRBV5-1 and TRBJ2-5; 11 bases line up with TRBD2. From germline, CDR1 is SGHRS and CDR2 YFSETQ. The CDR3 length is 16 residues. J lost 5 bases, V lost 4 bases, and 10 bases had no gene match. Here the CDR3 DNA reads TGCGCCAGCAGCACGGTAGCGGGAGGGCCTCGGGAGACCCAGTACTTC. Translated: CASSTVAGGPRETQYF.

This chain uses TRBV19 with TRBJ2-7, with 8 bases lining up with TRBD2. The germline V gene has CDR1 LNHDA and CDR2 SQIVND (reference sequence). The junction had 6 bases not matched to a gene; V was cut back by 1 base and J by 7 bases. The CDR3 contains 14 residues. CDR3 nucleotides: TGTGCCAGTAGTATAGGAGCGGGAGTACAAGAGCAGTACTTC. Translated, it gives CASSIGAGVQEQYF.

CDR3 bases: TGCAGCGTTGGGGACCAAGGGCGCTATGGCTACACCTTC. Encoded protein: CSVGDQGRYGYTF. V gene TRBV29-1 combines with J gene TRBJ1-2; D is possibly TRBD1 (5 bases). V lost 4 bases to trimming and J lost 4 bases, with 13 bases between them. Per germline, CDR1 SQVTM and CDR2 ANQGSEA. This CDR3 contains 13 residues. The full variable domain, its missing parts supplied by reference TRBV29-1 and TRBJ1-2, is SAVISQKPSRDICQRGTSLTIQCQVDSQVTMMFWYRQQPGQSLTLIATANQGSEATYESGFVIDKFPISRPNLTFSTLTVSNMSPEDSSIYLCSVGDQGRYGYTFGSGTRLTVV.

This chain uses TRBV9 with TRBJ2-3; no reliable D call. Trimming took off 3 bases at V and 2 bases at J, with 4 bases between the two ends. The CDR3 length is 12 residues. CDR1 is SGDLS and CDR2 is YYNGEE in the germline V gene. CDR3 in DNA: TGTGCCAGCAGCGCCATCACAGATACGCAGTATTTT. Amino acids: CASSAITDTQYF.

Notes on this clone: The same CDR3 can be traced to other DNA sequences in this sample. V and J are TRBV7-2 and TRBJ2-1; 11 nucleotides match TRBD2. Germline lookup yields CDR1 SGHTA and CDR2 FQGNSA. This CDR3 is built from 15 residues. Trimming cost V 1 base and J 5 bases; bases outside gene matches: 1. Here the CDR3 reads CASSLGLAGHNEQFF. In DNA, the CDR3 is TGTGCCAGCAGCTTAGGACTAGCGGGGCACAATGAGCAGTTCTTC.

This clone was counted a single time. The chain uses TRBV15 and TRBJ2-7; D is possibly TRBD1 or TRBD2 (6 bases each). The V end lost 1 base, the J end lost 0 bases, and 16 bases lay between the germline ends. The CDR3 consists of 17 residues. The germline gives CDR1 LNHNV, CDR2 YYDKDF (reference sequence). The CDR3 is CATSRGGRGPASYEQYF. The CDR3 coding sequence is TGTGCCACCAGCAGAGGGGGGCGGGGACCGGCCTCCTACGAGCAGTACTTC.